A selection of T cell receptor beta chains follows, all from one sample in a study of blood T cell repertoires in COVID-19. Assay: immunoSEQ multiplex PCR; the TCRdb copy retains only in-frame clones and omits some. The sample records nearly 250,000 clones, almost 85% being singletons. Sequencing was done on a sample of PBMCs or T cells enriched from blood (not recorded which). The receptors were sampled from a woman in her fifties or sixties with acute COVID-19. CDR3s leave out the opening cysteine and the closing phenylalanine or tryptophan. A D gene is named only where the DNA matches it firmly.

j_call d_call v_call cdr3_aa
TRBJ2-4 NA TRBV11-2 ASSFIARGIQLNIQY
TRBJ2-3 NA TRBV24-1 ATSDPRGKDTQY
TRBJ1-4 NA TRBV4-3 ASRKSLTVNEKLF
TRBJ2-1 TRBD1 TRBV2 ASTPLRTGNEQF
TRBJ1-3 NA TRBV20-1 SASPSGIRGGNTIY
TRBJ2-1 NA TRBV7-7 ATSRGGPSSYNEQF
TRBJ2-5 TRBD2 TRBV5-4 ASSLSGGLQETQY
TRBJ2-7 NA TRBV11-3 ASSQPPSSYEQY
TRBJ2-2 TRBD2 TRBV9 ASSPIGLAGAGELF
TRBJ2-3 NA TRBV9 ASSEAGTGTDTQY
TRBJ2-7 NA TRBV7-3 ASSSSVGGGYEQY
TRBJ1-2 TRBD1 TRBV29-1 SVPTGGVNYGYT
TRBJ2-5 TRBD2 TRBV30 AWMSGGLSPEETQY